This T cell receptor (beta chain) was identified during a study of human T cells and chemical hapten exposure. In the library, unique molecular identifiers were attached to individual cDNA molecules. TCRdb recomputed calls from the RACE reads with MiXCR, one row per CDR3 protein. Altogether 380,000 or so distinct CDR3 sequences are present, roughly 4.8% being singletons, with the ten largest covering approximately 2.3%. As for time point: patch test 1, 2 weeks after DPC sensitization. As for treatment: therapeutic diphenylcyclopropenone sensitization with weekly scalp DPC. Alopecia patients, 18 to 70 years old and DPC-suitable, served as donors. This clonotype was found many times. This clonotype was sampled from a woman aged 45-60 years with alopecia areata. Some clones in this sample may be carry-over from other donors' samples. The starting material was whole blood, obtained in connection with sensitization to the hapten diphenylcyclopropenone (DPC).

The CDR3 is CASSWGRGTDTQYF. The CDR3 DNA reads as TGTGCCAGCAGCTGGGGCCGAGGCACAGATACGCAGTATTTT. J is TRBJ2-3 and V is TRBV12-3 or TRBV12-4; possibly TRBD1 for D (5 bases). The ends were cut back, 6 bases at V and 1 base at J, with 11 bases in the middle. This CDR3 contains 14 residues.